The 9 T cell receptor beta chains below all came from one sample that was sequenced in a study of blood T cell repertoires in COVID-19. Using immunoSEQ multiplex PCR, the repertoire was profiled, and TCRdb retains in-frame clones only, with some absent. The table shows 150,000 or so clones, with 80% to 85% occurring only once. The sequencing input was peripheral blood. The origin of the receptors is a woman aged 60-75 years with acute or convalescent COVID-19.

This sequence joins TRBV28 and TRBJ2-7; D may be TRBD2 (6 bases). The germline V gene encodes CDR1 MDHEN and CDR2 SYDVKM. The CDR3 has 14 residues. V lost 2 bases, J lost 4 bases, and 12 bases lay in between. In nucleotides, the CDR3 is TGTGCCAGCAGTTTAGACGGGAGTATATACGAGCAGTACTTC. Translation gives CASSLDGSIYEQYF. Drawing the rest from reference TRBV28 and TRBJ2-7, the complete variable domain is DVKVTQSSRYLVKRTGEKVFLECVQDMDHENMFWYRQDPGLGLRLIYFSYDVKMKEKGDIPEGYSVSREKKERFSLILESASTNQTSMYLCASSLDGSIYEQYFGPGTRLTVT.

The chain links TRBV7-6 to TRBJ1-1; D is uncertain. The ends were cut back, 5 bases at V and 5 bases at J, with 15 bases in the middle. CDR3 size: 14 residues. The germline gives CDR1 SGHVS, CDR2 FNYEAQ. In nucleotides, the CDR3 is TGTGCCAGCAGCCAACAGCCCCTGATGACTGAAGCTTTCTTT. It specifies CASSQQPLMTEAFF.

This chain joins TRBV10-3 and TRBJ2-1, with TRBD2 matching over 9 bases. This CDR3 contains 14 residues. CDR1 ENHRY and CDR2 SYGVKD come from the germline V gene. The J segment lost 12 bases and the V segment lost 0 bases, leaving 6 bases of the junction unmatched. Here the CDR3 DNA reads TGTGCCATCAGTGAGTCTAGCGGGAGAGGGTGGCAGTTCTTC. Translating it yields CAISESSGRGWQFF.

The gene calls are TRBV6-5 and TRBJ2-3; 7 positions agree with TRBD1. Trimming took 4 bases from V and 2 from J; bases not matched to a gene: 3. In germline, CDR1 is MNHEY, CDR2 SVGAGI. The CDR3 consists of 14 residues. CDR3 protein: CASSLQGYTDTQYF. CDR3 nucleotides: TGTGCCAGCAGTTTACAGGGGTACACAGATACGCAGTATTTT.

The chain carries TRBV27 and TRBJ2-2, with TRBD2 as a possible D gene (5 bases). The ends were cut back, 4 bases at V and 1 base at J, with 16 bases in the middle. The germline V gene encodes CDR1 MNHEY and CDR2 SMNVEV (reference sequence). The CDR3 extends over 17 amino acids. This CDR3 reads CASSSYGEAENTGELFF. CDR3 in DNA: TGTGCCAGCAGTTCATATGGGGAAGCGGAGAACACCGGGGAGCTGTTTTTT.

The rearrangement uses TRBV27 and TRBJ2-7, with TRBD1 identical over 10 bases. Germline V CDR1 and CDR2: MNHEY, SMNVEV (reference sequence). Germline trimming cut 5 bases from V and 2 bases from J; bases unmatched to any gene: 6. The CDR3 totals 15 residues. The CDR3 spells CASSDRDRGPYEQYF. Written as DNA, the CDR3 is TGTGCCAGCAGTGACCGGGACAGGGGCCCCTACGAGCAGTACTTC.

The chain couples TRBV6-6 to TRBJ1-2, with 7 nucleotides matching TRBD1. This CDR3 is built from 13 residues. Per the germline V gene, CDR1 is MNHNY and CDR2 is SVGAGI (reference sequence). The J segment lost 4 bases and the V segment lost 5 bases, leaving 4 bases of the junction unmatched. CDR3 region: CASSDRAGYGYTF. The CDR3 DNA reads as TGTGCCAGCAGTGACAGGGCAGGCTATGGCTACACCTTC.

The chain recombines TRBV19 with TRBJ2-3; TRBD1 aligns across 8 bases. This CDR3 is 14 amino acids long. The V segment lost 3 bases and the J segment 4 bases; nucleotides outside the gene matches: 3. Germline assignment: CDR1 LNHDA and CDR2 SQIVND (reference sequence). The CDR3 is CASSIGTGPDTQYF. Written as DNA, the CDR3 is TGTGCCAGTAGTATCGGGACAGGCCCAGATACGCAGTATTTT.

This clone was picked up a small number of times. V usage is TRBV6-5 and J usage is TRBJ2-7; 8 positions match TRBD1. This CDR3 comprises 13 residues. V shed 6 bases, J shed 2 bases, and the junction held 3 bases outside the gene matches. CDR1 and CDR2 from the germline V gene are MNHEY and SVGAGI. CDR3 coding DNA: TGTGCCAGCAGATCGACAGGGGCCTACGAGCAGTACTTC. Protein sequence: CASRSTGAYEQYF.